These 27 T cell receptor beta chains share one sample of origin, sequenced in a study of blood T cells in healthy people across ages (dated by TCRdb to the mid-2010s). Library preparation used 5' RACE. For sequencing, an Illumina HiSeq 2500 was employed. A second PCR of about 6 to 12 cycles was run with a J-beta primer mix and a sample-barcoded 5' primer. TCRdb ran its own pipeline on the public reads, namely fastp trimming at Q25 and MiXCR clone calling, and kept in-frame beta chains. Rows are unified per CDR3 protein, each entry keeping the most common DNA and genes. This sample holds over 950,000 distinct CDR3 sequences; roughly two fifths were observed only once. The top ten clones comprise around 13% of the sample. Material for sequencing was blood. All receptors derive from a man between 18 and 35 years old in good health.

The V and J genes are TRBV5-1 and TRBJ1-1; 7 nucleotides match TRBD1. J lost 3 bases, V lost 4 bases, and 9 bases had no gene match. This CDR3 is built from 15 residues. CDR1 and CDR2 (germline): SGHRS, YFSETQ. In DNA form, the CDR3 reads TGCGCCAGCAGCGCAGGACAGGAGAGGGACACTGAAGCTTTCTTT. Amino acid sequence: CASSAGQERDTEAFF. The full variable domain, rest sourced from reference TRBV5-1 and TRBJ1-1, is KAGVTQTPRYLIKTRGQQVTLSCSPISGHRSVSWYQQTPGQGLQFLFEYFSETQRNKGNFPGRFSGRQFSNSRSEMNVSTLELGDSALYLCASSAGQERDTEAFFGQGTRLTVV.

CDR3 in DNA: TGTGCCAGCAGCCCCCGACCATCCGGAGCAGATACGCAGTATTTT. Residues: CASSPRPSGADTQYF. The chain has TRBV4-2 and TRBJ2-3; D unclear. The germline V and J ends were trimmed by 4 bases and 4 bases, with 15 bases remaining between them. Looked up from germline, CDR1 is LGHNA and CDR2 is YNFKEQ. The CDR3 spans 15 residues.

The CDR3 sequence is CASSLVSYEQFF. CDR3 in DNA: TGCGCCAGCAGCTTAGTTAGTTATGAGCAGTTCTTC. The rearrangement uses TRBV5-1 and TRBJ2-1; no clear D gene. V shed 2 bases and J shed 8 bases, with 8 bases lying between them. CDR1 is SGHRS and CDR2 is YFSETQ in the germline V gene. The CDR3 has 12 amino acids.

The J gene is TRBJ2-7, the V gene TRBV25-1, with TRBD2 matching over 12 bases. Germline trimming cut 6 bases from V and 7 bases from J; bases unmatched to any gene: 10. This CDR3 is 15 amino acids long. CDR1 is MGHDK and CDR2 is SYGVNS in the germline V gene. CDR3 DNA sequence: TGTGCCAGCAGCCTAGCGGGGGGGCCGAGCAATGAGCAGTACTTC. Amino acids: CASSLAGGPSNEQYF.

This clonotype turned up a few times. The V gene is TRBV27, the J gene TRBJ1-1; no reliable D call. This CDR3 is 14 amino acids long. Trimming cost V 4 bases and J 3 bases, with 12 bases left between them. Germline CDR1 is MNHEY and CDR2 is SMNVEV (reference sequence). CDR3 DNA: TGTGCCAGCAGTTCAGGCACGGCCGACACTGAAGCTTTCTTT. Residues: CASSSGTADTEAFF.

This clonotype was observed a single time. The rearrangement links TRBV9 to TRBJ2-5; 11 positions match TRBD2. The J segment lost 1 base and the V segment lost 0 bases, leaving 8 bases of the junction unmatched. Germline V lookup: CDR1 SGDLS, CDR2 YYNGEE. The CDR3 has 18 amino acids. CDR3 sequence (DNA): TGTGCCAGCAGCGTAGCCGGGACTAGCGGAGGGATCCAAGAGACCCAGTACTTC. Its protein is CASSVAGTSGGIQETQYF.

This chain uses TRBV18 with TRBJ1-1; TRBD1 matches 7 bases. The CDR3 totals 13 residues. The germline CDR1 and CDR2 sequences are KGHSH and LQKENI. The V segment lost 5 bases and the J segment 10 bases; nucleotides outside the gene matches: 10. The CDR3 DNA sequence: TGTGCCAGCTCAGCCGGGACAGCACGTCTAGCTTTCTTT. It is translated as CASSAGTARLAFF.

The chain is built from TRBV6-5 and TRBJ2-1, with TRBD2 matching over 11 bases. CDR1 is MNHEY and CDR2 is SVGAGI in the germline V gene. Unmatched junction bases numbered 8, after V lost 2 bases and J lost 8 bases. This CDR3 is built from 16 residues. Written as DNA, the CDR3 is TGTGCCAGCAGTTACGCTAGCGGGGGGAGTTCGGATGAGCAGTTCTTC. Translation: CASSYASGGSSDEQFF.

V is TRBV21-1 and J is TRBJ1-5. TRBV21-1 is termed a pseudogene. The CDR3 totals 14 residues. This CDR3 is CASSKAAGCQPQHF. CDR3 nucleotides: TGTGCCAGCAGCAAAGCGGCAGGTTGCCAGCCCCAGCATTTT.

A few counts support this clonotype. The chain uses TRBV6-4 and TRBJ1-4; D may be TRBD1 (6 bases). CDR3 size: 14 residues. Germline CDR1 reads MRHNA; CDR2 reads SNTAGT. Trimming stripped 0 bases from V and 10 bases from J, with 12 bases between. The CDR3 is CASSDSSAGAKLFF. CDR3 sequence (DNA): TGTGCCAGCAGTGACTCATCTGCGGGGGCAAAACTGTTTTTT.

The V gene is TRBV6-1, the J gene TRBJ1-4; 8 bases map to TRBD1. The V and J ends lost 0 bases and 8 bases, in that order; junction bases with no gene match: 8. CDR1 is MNHNS, CDR2 SASEGT, per germline. CDR3 length: 16 residues. CDR3 amino acids: CASSEAGQGAGEKLFF. CDR3 coding DNA: TGTGCCAGCAGTGAAGCGGGGCAGGGGGCTGGAGAAAAACTGTTTTTT.

The rearrangement links TRBV12-3 or TRBV12-4 to TRBJ1-4, with D possibly being TRBD1 (6 bases). This CDR3 region has 15 residues. Trimming removed 6 bases at V and 3 bases at J, with 14 bases between. CDR3 region: CASRLRGESNEKLFF. In DNA form, the CDR3 reads TGTGCCAGCAGACTAAGGGGGGAGTCTAATGAAAAACTGTTTTTT.

The chain employs TRBV6-1 and TRBJ1-5; the D is unclear. Deletions cut 3 bases from V and 15 bases from J, with 9 bases between. Germline lookup yields CDR1 MNHNS and CDR2 SASEGT. The CDR3 extends over 10 amino acids. CDR3 sequence reads: CASSDGVAHF. The CDR3 DNA reads as TGTGCCAGCAGTGACGGAGTAGCGCATTTT.

Only a few counts were recorded for this clonotype. V usage is TRBV6-2 or TRBV6-3 and J usage is TRBJ1-4; unclear D gene. There are 14 residues in the CDR3. The germline V gene encodes CDR1 MNHEY and CDR2 SVGEGT. V was shortened by 4 bases and J by 0 bases, with 6 bases between the two germline ends. CDR3 coding DNA: TGTGCCAGCAGTTGGGAAGCAACTAATGAAAAACTGTTTTTT. Amino acid sequence: CASSWEATNEKLFF.

The chain is built from TRBV10-3 and TRBJ2-5; D may be TRBD1 or TRBD2 (6 bases each). With 9 bases removed from V and 11 bases from J, the gap between germline ends came to 25 bases. The germline CDR1 and CDR2 sequences are ENHRY and SYGVKD. CDR3 length equals 14 residues. The CDR3 coding sequence is TGTGCCATTGGGGGGCAGGAGCGTTACAATGAGCAGTACTTC. Its translation: CAIGGQERYNEQYF.

This clonotype was observed a handful of times. The chain employs TRBV20-1 and TRBJ2-1; 14 bases line up with TRBD2. Trimming at V came to 6 bases and at J to 0 bases, leaving 7 bases not matched to a gene. In germline, CDR1 is DFQATT, CDR2 SNEGSKA (reference sequence). This CDR3 has 17 amino acids. As DNA, the CDR3 is TGCAGTGCCCCGGGACTAGCGGGGGACGTCTCCTACAATGAGCAGTTCTTC. This gives the protein CSAPGLAGDVSYNEQFF.

The sample holds a few counts of this clonotype. The chain recombines TRBV20-1 with TRBJ1-2; D remains unclear. Trimming pared 0 bases from V and 4 bases from J, leaving 0 bases between. Germline V lookup: CDR1 DFQATT, CDR2 SNEGSKA (reference sequence). The CDR3 runs to 10 residues. CDR3 coding DNA: TGCAGTGCTAGAGACTATGGCTACACCTTC. Protein: CSARDYGYTF.

This clonotype has a count of ten or more. This CDR3 is CASSSRTGDSPLHF. DNA of the CDR3: TGTGCCAGCAGTTCGAGGACGGGTGATTCACCCCTCCACTTT. The chain couples TRBV12-3 or TRBV12-4 to TRBJ1-6, with D unclear. The CDR3 has 14 residues. Trimming pared 4 bases from V and 8 bases from J, leaving 12 bases between.

This clonotype came up once. The rearrangement links TRBV7-2 to TRBJ2-3, with D unresolved. The CDR3 has 17 residues. CDR1 and CDR2 from the germline V gene are SGHTA and FQGNSA. Trimming took 3 bases from V and 0 from J, leaving 16 bases between them. The CDR3 reads CASSFSGQAASTDTQYF. CDR3 nucleotide sequence: TGTGCCAGCAGCTTCTCAGGCCAAGCCGCTAGCACAGATACGCAGTATTTT. The whole variable domain, remainder taken from reference TRBV7-2 and TRBJ2-3, is GAGVSQSPSNKVTEKGKDVELRCDPISGHTALYWYRQSLGQGLEFLIYFQGNSAPDKSGLPSDRFSAERTGGSVSTLTIQRTQQEDSAVYLCASSFSGQAASTDTQYFGPGTRLTVL.

Only a few counts were recorded for this clonotype. The gene calls are TRBV5-6 and TRBJ2-1, with D uncertain. The CDR3 covers 14 residues. CDR1 SGHDT and CDR2 YYEEEE come from the germline V gene. V was pared by 5 bases and J by 4 bases, with 13 bases between. CDR3 amino acids: CASSQQTLYNEQFF. CDR3 bases: TGTGCCAGCAGTCAACAAACCCTATACAATGAGCAGTTCTTC.

This clonotype was seen at least ten times. The chain is built from TRBV29-1 and TRBJ1-6; possible D gene TRBD1, 5 bases. In germline, CDR1 is SQVTM, CDR2 ANQGSEA. Trimming shortened V by 5 bases and J by 5 bases, and 10 bases separated the two germline ends. This CDR3 contains 13 residues. The CDR3 loop is CSVRDGHNSPLHF. The DNA of the CDR3 is TGCAGCGTTAGGGACGGCCATAATTCACCCCTCCACTTT.

The chain employs TRBV20-1 and TRBJ2-3, with 11 bases aligning to TRBD2. CDR3 length equals 17 residues. V lost 1 base and J lost 2; bases outside the gene matches: 8. Germline CDR1 reads DFQATT; CDR2 reads SNEGSKA (reference sequence). CDR3 nucleotide sequence: TGCAGTGCTAGAGGAGTGGCACTAGCGGGGGCCACAGATACGCAGTATTTT. Its translation: CSARGVALAGATDTQYF.

On this clonotype: A read error may explain this, as a much larger clone is one base away. This CDR3 is CASKGTLFYNEQYF. The CDR3 DNA reads TGTGCCAGCAAGGGGACACTTTTCTACAATGAGCAGTACTTC. This chain connects TRBV6-4 to TRBJ2-7, with D possibly TRBD1 on 6 matching bases. Germline-derived CDR1 and CDR2 are MRHNA and SNTAGT. The CDR3 spans 14 residues. The V end lost 7 bases, the J end lost 7 bases, and 20 bases lay between the germline ends.

This clonotype occurred a few times. The rearrangement joins TRBV29-1 to TRBJ2-1; D unclear. The assigned J gene may be wrong: the sequence end matches TRBJ2-7 better. Germline assignment: CDR1 SQVTM and CDR2 ANQGSEA. The CDR3 is 10 residues long. DNA of the CDR3: TGCAGCGTTCGACCCGATGAGCAGTACTTC. Protein: CSVRPDEQYF.

The gene calls are TRBV5-1 and TRBJ2-7; the match to TRBD1 covers 8 bases. Germline values: CDR1 SGHRS, CDR2 YFSETQ. The length of the CDR3 is 14 residues. Trimming took 3 bases from V and 5 from J; bases not matched to a gene: 7. The CDR3 bases are TGCGCCAGCAGCTCAAGGACAGGGAGGAACGAGCAGTACTTC. This translates into CASSSRTGRNEQYF.

This clonotype was counted a few times. V is TRBV7-2 and J is TRBJ2-3; D might be TRBD2 (6 bases). The V end was cut by 5 bases, the J end by 2 bases, with 11 bases between. Germline assignment: CDR1 SGHTA and CDR2 FQGNSA. This CDR3 spans 14 amino acids. CDR3 region: CASSLRRDTDTQYF. The CDR3 DNA sequence: TGTGCCAGCAGCCTACGGAGGGACACAGATACGCAGTATTTT.

This chain joins TRBV12-3 or TRBV12-4 and TRBJ1-1; D is possibly TRBD1 (6 bases). Trimming pared 3 bases from V and 4 bases from J, leaving 15 bases between. The CDR3 runs to 15 residues. CDR3 nucleotides: TGTGCCAGCAGTTTTCCAGGAGGCAGGGGCACTGAAGCTTTCTTT. It is translated as CASSFPGGRGTEAFF.